Ten or more counts support the clone carrying this T cell receptor beta chain. No antigen is known for it. Time point defined: sample taken at primary tumor resection. Whole RNA came from tumor, nontumor lung or frozen PBMC and was sequenced without being sorted. The germline V gene encodes CDR1 DFQATT and CDR2 SNEGSKA (reference sequence). V lost 6 bases, J lost 1 base, and 16 bases lay in between. The CDR3 spans 14 residues. This record comes from a study of spatial heterogeneity in lung cancer. About the research overall: In tumor regions TCR transcript counts correlated strongly with a matched bulk RNA-seq T cell module score. Findings and caveats of the study: Estimates put coverage of tumor T cells about 7% for alpha and around 12% for beta chains. It was found that expanded intratumoral alpha and beta TCR counts tracked tumor mutation counts.

The study tagged each TCR cDNA molecule with a unique molecular identifier. TCRdb re-analysed the 5' RACE reads in MiXCR, keeping a single row per CDR3 protein. The sample lists over 25,000 distinct CDR3 sequences; about 6.6% were seen once. The sequence came from a male donor with early-stage non-small cell lung cancer. Sequenced here: lung tumor tissue, sampled at surgery. J is TRBJ2-7 and V is TRBV20-1; perhaps D is TRBD1 or TRBD2 (6 bases each). This CDR3 reads CSADTGAGSYEQYF. The DNA of the CDR3 is TGCAGTGCCGACACGGGGGCCGGTTCCTACGAGCAGTACTTC.